The source of this TCR beta chain is a study of T-cell reconstitution after alpha-beta-depleted transplantation in children. Construction of the TCRbeta library involved unique molecular identifiers. TCRdb independently ran MiXCR on the PCR reads; one entry per CDR3 protein. This sample has 200,000 to 250,000 distinct CDR3 sequences; roughly 9% occur once, and the top ten carry approximately 5.9%. The V gene end was trimmed by 2 bases and the J gene end by 4 bases; junction bases not matched to a gene: 10. CDR1 is PRHDT and CDR2 is FYEKMQ in the germline V gene (reference sequence). This CDR3 has 17 amino acids.

This clonotype was obtained from a human donor who donated a stem cell graft to a child with acute lymphoblastic leukemia. This chain links TRBV13 with TRBJ2-2; TRBD1 agrees at 7 bases. Material: PBMCs from the stem cell graft donor, obtained from the stem cell graft. The DNA for the CDR3 is TGTGCCAGCAGCTTAAACCTGGGACAGACGGGCACCGGGGAGCTGTTTTTT. Translating it yields CASSLNLGQTGTGELFF. Complete variable domain (other parts from reference TRBV13 and TRBJ2-2): AAGVIQSPRHLIKEKRETATLKCYPIPRHDTVYWYQQGPGQDPQFLISFYEKMQSDKGSIPDRFSAQQFSDYHSELNMSSLELGDSALYFCASSLNLGQTGTGELFFGEGSRLTVL.